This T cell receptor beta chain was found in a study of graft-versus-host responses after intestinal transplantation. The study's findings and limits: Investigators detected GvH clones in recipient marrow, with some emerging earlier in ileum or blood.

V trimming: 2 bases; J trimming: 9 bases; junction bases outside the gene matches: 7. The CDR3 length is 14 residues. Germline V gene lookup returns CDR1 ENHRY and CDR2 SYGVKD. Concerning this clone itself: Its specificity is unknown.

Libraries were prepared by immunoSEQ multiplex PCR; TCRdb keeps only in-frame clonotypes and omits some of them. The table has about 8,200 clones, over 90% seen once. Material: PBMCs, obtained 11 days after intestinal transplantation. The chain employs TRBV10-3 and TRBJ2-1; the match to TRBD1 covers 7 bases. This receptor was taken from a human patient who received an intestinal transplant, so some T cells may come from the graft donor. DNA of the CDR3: TGTGCCATCAGTGAGCCTAACAGGGGCACTGAGCAGTTCTTC. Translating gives CAISEPNRGTEQFF.